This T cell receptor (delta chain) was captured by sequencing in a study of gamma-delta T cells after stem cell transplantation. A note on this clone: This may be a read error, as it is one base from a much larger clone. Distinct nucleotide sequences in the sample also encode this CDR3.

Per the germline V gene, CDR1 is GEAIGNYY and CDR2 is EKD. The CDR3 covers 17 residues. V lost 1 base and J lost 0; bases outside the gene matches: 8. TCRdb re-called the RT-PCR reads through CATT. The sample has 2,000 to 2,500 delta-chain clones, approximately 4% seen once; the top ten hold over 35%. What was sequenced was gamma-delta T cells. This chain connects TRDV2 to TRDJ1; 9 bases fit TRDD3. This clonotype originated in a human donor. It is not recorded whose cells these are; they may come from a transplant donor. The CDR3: CACDTLGDPMYTDKLIF. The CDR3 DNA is TGTGCCTGTGACACGCTGGGGGATCCTATGTACACCGATAAACTCATCTTT.